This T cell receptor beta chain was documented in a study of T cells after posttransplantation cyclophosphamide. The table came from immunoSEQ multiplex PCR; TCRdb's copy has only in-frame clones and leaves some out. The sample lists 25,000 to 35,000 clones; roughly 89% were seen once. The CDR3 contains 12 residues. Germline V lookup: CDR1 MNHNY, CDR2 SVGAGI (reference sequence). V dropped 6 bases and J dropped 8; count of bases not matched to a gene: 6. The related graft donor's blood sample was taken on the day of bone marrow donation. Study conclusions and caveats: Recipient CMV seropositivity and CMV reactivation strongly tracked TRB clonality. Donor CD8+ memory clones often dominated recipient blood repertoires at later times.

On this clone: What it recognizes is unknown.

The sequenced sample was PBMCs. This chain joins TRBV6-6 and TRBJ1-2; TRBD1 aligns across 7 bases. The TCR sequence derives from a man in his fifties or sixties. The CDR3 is CASSQGVQGYTF. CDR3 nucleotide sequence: TGTGCCAGCAGCCAGGGGGTTCAAGGCTACACCTTC.